The rows below give T cell receptor beta chains drawn from one sample of a study of control samples from healthy donors and cancer patients. Profiling relied on immunoSEQ multiplex PCR, and the TCRdb table lists in-frame clones only, not all of them. The profile shows roughly 130,000 clones, roughly 88% of them singletons. Sequencing was carried out using blood. These receptors were obtained from a middle-aged man in good health. Each CDR3 is given with its conserved first and last residue. Fields, in order: clone size, D gene, J gene, V gene, CDR3 DNA, CDR3 protein. D genes are given only for firm matches. For some rows the clone size is stated as once, few or many, or as a class when expanded; others skip it.

size: NA; D: TRBD1; J: TRBJ2-3; V: TRBV25-1; DNA: TGTGCCAGCAGTGAAGGGGACAGGGGAACAGATACGCAGTATTTT; CDR3: CASSEGDRGTDTQYF
size: NA; D: NA; J: TRBJ2-2; V: TRBV4-2; DNA: TGTGCCAGCAGCCAAGGTCAGGGGAACACCGGGGAGCTGTTTTTT; CDR3: CASSQGQGNTGELFF
size: NA; D: TRBD1; J: TRBJ2-2; V: TRBV3-1/TRBV3-2; DNA: TGTGCCAGCAGATTCAGGGGGCTCACCGGGGAGCTGTTTTTT; CDR3: CASRFRGLTGELFF
size: NA; D: NA; J: TRBJ2-3; V: TRBV24-1; DNA: TGTGCCACCAGTACCGGGGGCACAGATACGCAGTATTTT; CDR3: CATSTGGTDTQYF
size: NA; D: TRBD2; J: TRBJ2-1; V: TRBV6-5; DNA: TGTGCCAGCAGCCGACTAGCATACAATGAGCAGTTCTTC; CDR3: CASSRLAYNEQFF
size: NA; D: NA; J: TRBJ1-2; V: TRBV6-6; DNA: TGTGCCAGCAGAAAAATTTCTAACTATGGCTACACCTTC; CDR3: CASRKISNYGYTF
size: NA; D: TRBD2; J: TRBJ2-3; V: TRBV6-6; DNA: TGTGCCAGCAGCCTAACGGGACTAGTTACAGATACGCAGTATTTT; CDR3: CASSLTGLVTDTQYF
size: NA; D: NA; J: TRBJ2-2; V: TRBV7-8; DNA: TGTGCCAGCAGCCTAGGGGGGACATTAAACACCGGGGAGCTGTTTTTT; CDR3: CASSLGGTLNTGELFF
size: NA; D: NA; J: TRBJ2-7; V: TRBV3-1/TRBV3-2; DNA: TGTGCCAGCAGCCAAGCCGACGGTGGCTACGAGCAGTACTTC; CDR3: CASSQADGGYEQYF
size: once; D: NA; J: TRBJ2-1; V: TRBV3-1/TRBV3-2; DNA: TGTGCCAGCAGCCAAGATTCGGGTGAGCAGTTCTTC; CDR3: CASSQDSGEQFF
size: NA; D: NA; J: TRBJ1-4; V: TRBV7-9; DNA: TGTGCCAGCAGCTTTGGACTTCCTCAAGCTAATGAAAAACTGTTTTTT; CDR3: CASSFGLPQANEKLFF
size: NA; D: TRBD1; J: TRBJ2-3; V: TRBV29-1; DNA: TGCAGCTTGGATCGTCAGGGGGTGGAAGGCACAGATACGCAGTATTTT; CDR3: CSLDRQGVEGTDTQYF
size: NA; D: TRBD2; J: TRBJ2-1; V: TRBV7-3; DNA: TGTGCCAGCAGCCTAGCAAGGACTAGCGGCAATGAGCAGTTCTTC; CDR3: CASSLARTSGNEQFF
size: NA; D: TRBD1; J: TRBJ2-1; V: TRBV9; DNA: TGTGCCAGCAGCGTCAACAGGGGGCTAAATGAGCAGTTCTTC; CDR3: CASSVNRGLNEQFF
size: NA; D: TRBD1; J: TRBJ2-7; V: TRBV29-1; DNA: TGCAGCGTTGGGGGTGGTCCAGGACAGGGCGGCGAGCAGTACTTC; CDR3: CSVGGGPGQGGEQYF
size: NA; D: NA; J: TRBJ1-1; V: TRBV7-3; DNA: TGTGCCAGCAGCTTTATGGAAGAAACCGAAGCTTTCTTT; CDR3: CASSFMEETEAFF
size: NA; D: NA; J: TRBJ2-5; V: TRBV5-1; DNA: TGCGCCAGCAGCTTGACCGGGGGCAGAGAGACCCAGTACTTC; CDR3: CASSLTGGRETQYF
size: few; D: NA; J: TRBJ1-2; V: TRBV2; DNA: TGTGCCAGCAGCTCCCAAGGGAGCAACTATGGCTACACCTTC; CDR3: CASSSQGSNYGYTF
size: NA; D: TRBD1; J: TRBJ1-5; V: TRBV2; DNA: TGTGCCAGCAGTGTCTGGTCGGACAGGAGCCAGCATTTT; CDR3: CASSVWSDRSQHF
size: once; D: NA; J: TRBJ2-1; V: TRBV5-8; DNA: TGTGCCAGCAGCTTGTTAGCCGATGAGCAGTTCTTC; CDR3: CASSLLADEQFF
size: NA; D: TRBD2; J: TRBJ2-7; V: TRBV27; DNA: TGTGCCAGCGCAGCTAGCGGGGGGGCCCCCTACGAGCAGTACTTC; CDR3: CASAASGGAPYEQYF
size: NA; D: NA; J: TRBJ1-3; V: TRBV7-2; DNA: TGTGCCAGCAGCTTATGGGCATCTGGAAACACCATATATTTT; CDR3: CASSLWASGNTIYF
size: NA; D: TRBD1; J: TRBJ2-4; V: TRBV4-1; DNA: TGCGCCAGCAGCCAAGCCCCACTGACAGGGGACGTCAAAAACATTCAGTACTTC; CDR3: CASSQAPLTGDVKNIQYF
size: few; D: NA; J: TRBJ2-1; V: TRBV6-5; DNA: TGTGCCAGCAGCGGAGGTCTCGACAGCTACAATGAGCAGTTCTTC; CDR3: CASSGGLDSYNEQFF
size: NA; D: TRBD1; J: TRBJ1-6; V: TRBV28; DNA: TGTGCCAGCGGCCCTGATTGGGACAGGGCCGGCTATAATTCACCCCTCCACTTT; CDR3: CASGPDWDRAGYNSPLHF
size: once; D: TRBD2; J: TRBJ2-5; V: TRBV5-1; DNA: TGCGCCAGCAGAAACGCGGGCGGGGGGTCAGAGACCCAGTACTTC; CDR3: CASRNAGGGSETQYF
size: NA; D: TRBD1; J: TRBJ2-3; V: TRBV6-2/TRBV6-3; DNA: TGTGCCAGCAGTTACCGGACAGGGGGGGATACGCAGTATTTT; CDR3: CASSYRTGGDTQYF
size: NA; D: TRBD2; J: TRBJ2-3; V: TRBV6-6; DNA: TGTGCCAGCAGTCCTCAGCGGGGGGTTTTGGTTCACGCAGATACGCAGTATTTT; CDR3: CASSPQRGVLVHADTQYF
size: few; D: TRBD1; J: TRBJ2-3; V: TRBV15; DNA: TGTGCCACCAGCAGCGACAGGGTGAGTGGAGATACGCAGTATTTT; CDR3: CATSSDRVSGDTQYF
size: once; D: TRBD2; J: TRBJ2-1; V: TRBV6-2/TRBV6-3; DNA: TGTGCCAGCAGCACTAGCGGGGGCTCATACAATGAGCAGTTCTTC; CDR3: CASSTSGGSYNEQFF
size: NA; D: NA; J: TRBJ2-7; V: TRBV11-3; DNA: TGTGCCAGCACACGCCTTAGGGGTTACGAGCAGTACTTC; CDR3: CASTRLRGYEQYF
size: NA; D: NA; J: TRBJ2-1; V: TRBV7-2; DNA: TGTGCCAGCAGCGAACATCAGGGTTACAATGAGCAGTTCTTC; CDR3: CASSEHQGYNEQFF
size: NA; D: NA; J: TRBJ2-7; V: TRBV5-1; DNA: TGCGCCAGCAGCTTGGCCGGCGAGAAGCAGTACTTC; CDR3: CASSLAGEKQYF
size: NA; D: TRBD1; J: TRBJ2-5; V: TRBV5-1; DNA: TGCGCCAGCAGCTTGGGGACAGGCCAAGAGACCCAGTACTTC; CDR3: CASSLGTGQETQYF
size: once; D: NA; J: TRBJ2-5; V: TRBV7-8; DNA: TGTGCCAGCAGGGGCCCTACCCCCCAAGAGACCCAGTACTTC; CDR3: CASRGPTPQETQYF
size: NA; D: NA; J: TRBJ1-1; V: TRBV19; DNA: TGTGCCAGTAGTATCCCCGGGGAGGGTGAAGCTTTCTTT; CDR3: CASSIPGEGEAFF
size: NA; D: TRBD1; J: TRBJ2-6; V: TRBV19; DNA: TGTGCCAGTAGTATAATTCAGGGGGCTGGGGCCAACGTCCTGACTTTC; CDR3: CASSIIQGAGANVLTF
size: NA; D: TRBD1; J: TRBJ2-7; V: TRBV5-6; DNA: TGTGCCAGCAGCCTTGACAGGGCCCACGAGCAGTACTTC; CDR3: CASSLDRAHEQYF
size: NA; D: TRBD1; J: TRBJ1-1; V: TRBV9; DNA: TGTGCCAGCAGCCCGTTAGACAGGGGGCTTACTGAAGCTTTCTTT; CDR3: CASSPLDRGLTEAFF
size: NA; D: NA; J: TRBJ2-7; V: TRBV7-8; DNA: TGTGCCAGCACATTACGGGGGAGTTCCTACGAGCAGTACTTC; CDR3: CASTLRGSSYEQYF
size: NA; D: TRBD1; J: TRBJ1-1; V: TRBV30; DNA: TGTGCCTGGAGGACAGGGTACGAATACACTGAAGCTTTCTTT; CDR3: CAWRTGYEYTEAFF
size: NA; D: TRBD1; J: TRBJ1-3; V: TRBV4-1; DNA: TGCGCCAGCAGCACCCTCTACAGGGGTGCATTCTCTGGAAACACCATATATTTT; CDR3: CASSTLYRGAFSGNTIYF
size: NA; D: NA; J: TRBJ1-1; V: TRBV19; DNA: TGTGCCAGTAGTATAATCGGGGGCACTGAAGCTTTCTTT; CDR3: CASSIIGGTEAFF
size: NA; D: NA; J: TRBJ1-1; V: TRBV7-8; DNA: TGTGCCAGCAGCTCCCAGTCCTTGAACACTGAAGCTTTCTTT; CDR3: CASSSQSLNTEAFF
size: NA; D: NA; J: TRBJ2-3; V: TRBV9; DNA: TGTGCCAGCAGCGCCGGACCGATACGCACAGATACGCAGTATTTT; CDR3: CASSAGPIRTDTQYF
size: NA; D: TRBD2; J: TRBJ2-3; V: TRBV2; DNA: TGTGCCAGCAGTGGACTAGCGGGTTCAGATACGCAGTATTTT; CDR3: CASSGLAGSDTQYF
size: NA; D: TRBD1; J: TRBJ2-7; V: TRBV6-5; DNA: TGTGCCAGCAGTCCGACAGGGATGAGCTCCTACGAGCAGTACTTC; CDR3: CASSPTGMSSYEQYF